These T cell receptor beta chains were read from a single sample in a study of vaccination and CD4 T cells after COVID-19. No antigen has been identified for these receptors. Using its own MiXCR run on the PCR reads, TCRdb lists one record per CDR3 protein. The sample lists thousands of distinct CDR3 sequences; approximately 35% were seen once. The sequencing input was CD4+ T cells from blood, cultured in vitro. The receptors were gathered from a human donor in good health. Each CDR3 is given with its conserved first and last residue. The D gene is left open where the match is weak. The size of a clone is reported for some rows only, either as once, few or many, or as a class for expanded clones.

cdr3_length j_call clone_size d_call v_call cdr3_aa cdr3_nt
11 TRBJ2-7 few . TRBV6-1 CASSPSGEQYF TGTGCCAGCAGTCCGTCAGGGGAGCAGTACTTC
14 TRBJ2-7 . TRBD2 TRBV20-1 CSASRLARSYEQYF TGCAGTGCTAGTCGACTAGCGAGATCCTACGAGCAGTACTTC
14 TRBJ1-1 . . TRBV12-3/TRBV12-4 CASSLIQGGPEAFF TGTGCCAGCAGTTTGATCCAGGGTGGCCCTGAAGCTTTCTTT
14 TRBJ2-5 . . TRBV7-7 CASSLTTAQETQYF TGTGCTAGCAGCTTAACGACAGCCCAAGAGACCCAGTACTTC
17 TRBJ2-7 . . TRBV7-8 CASSLGRRGANTYEQYF TGTGCCAGCAGCTTAGGCAGAAGGGGGGCCAATACCTACGAGCAGTACTTC
17 TRBJ2-5 . TRBD1 TRBV20-1 CSARAADREKAPETQYF TGCAGTGCTAGAGCCGCGGACAGGGAAAAGGCTCCAGAGACCCAGTACTTC
16 TRBJ2-3 . . TRBV7-3 CASSLLGGTVADTQYF TGTGCCAGCAGCTTACTGGGCGGGACGGTGGCAGATACGCAGTATTTT
14 TRBJ2-3 few . TRBV6-5 CASSLGGARDTQYF TGTGCCAGCAGTTTAGGGGGGGCAAGGGATACGCAGTATTTT
12 TRBJ1-2 few . TRBV12-5 CARWGGNYGYTF TGTGCTAGATGGGGGGGGAACTATGGCTACACCTTC
16 TRBJ2-1 . TRBD1 TRBV15 CATSGRTGSSYNEQFF TGTGCCACCAGCGGAAGGACAGGGAGCTCCTACAATGAGCAGTTCTTC
13 TRBJ2-7 . . TRBV6-2/TRBV6-3 CASRIDRPYEQYF TGTGCCAGCAGGATCGACAGGCCATACGAGCAGTACTTC
17 TRBJ2-1 . TRBD2 TRBV6-2/TRBV6-3 CASSYSPASGIYNEQFF TGTGCCAGCAGTTACTCTCCAGCTAGCGGGATTTACAATGAGCAGTTCTTC
16 TRBJ1-6 . TRBD1 TRBV5-1 CASSLAPGQGNSPLHF TGCGCCAGCAGCTTGGCCCCGGGACAGGGGAATTCACCCCTCCACTTT
15 TRBJ2-5 once . TRBV21-1 CASSAELAGRETQYF TGTGCCAGCAGCGCCGAACTAGCGGGGAGGGAGACCCAGTACTTC
18 TRBJ2-7 . TRBD2 TRBV12-3/TRBV12-4 CASSQPRTSGRISYEQYF TGTGCCAGCAGCCAACCCAGGACTAGCGGGAGGATCTCCTACGAGCAGTACTTC
15 TRBJ1-2 few . TRBV5-4 CASSLEAALRDGYTF TGTGCCAGCAGCTTGGAGGCAGCTTTGAGGGATGGCTACACCTTC
16 TRBJ2-2 few . TRBV27 CASSLGLEGRTGELFF TGTGCCAGCAGTTTGGGGCTAGAGGGTCGGACCGGGGAGCTGTTTTTT
12 TRBJ1-1 . . TRBV29-1 CSVNRMNTEAFF TGCAGCGTGAACAGGATGAACACTGAAGCTTTCTTT
15 TRBJ2-3 few . TRBV6-1 CASGRMGVSTDTQYF TGTGCCAGCGGCCGGATGGGTGTAAGCACAGATACGCAGTATTTT
12 TRBJ2-3 . TRBD2 TRBV20-1 CSAQLAAETQYF TGCAGTGCGCAACTAGCGGCGGAGACGCAGTATTTT
11 TRBJ2-5 . . TRBV20-1 CGVADSKTQYF TGCGGGGTAGCGGACTCAAAGACCCAGTACTTC
13 TRBJ1-2 . TRBD1 TRBV19 CASSRGTVYGYTF TGTGCCAGTAGTAGGGGGACAGTCTATGGCTACACCTTC
16 TRBJ2-3 . TRBD2 TRBV20-1 CSAFSRLAGPTDTQYF TGCAGTGCTTTTTCTCGACTAGCGGGGCCCACAGATACGCAGTATTTT
15 TRBJ1-2 . TRBD1 TRBV12-3/TRBV12-4 CASTLKPGTGNGYTF TGTGCCAGCACCTTAAAACCAGGGACAGGGAATGGCTACACCTTC
14 TRBJ1-1 . TRBD1 TRBV24-1 CATSDSGGSTEAFF TGTGCCACCAGTGATTCAGGGGGTAGCACTGAAGCTTTCTTT
15 TRBJ1-2 . . TRBV27 CASSFGMGLNYGYTF TGTGCCAGCAGTTTTGGGATGGGACTTAACTATGGCTACACCTTC
14 TRBJ2-6 once . TRBV15 CATSRGIEANVLTF TGTGCCACCAGCAGAGGAATTGAGGCCAACGTCCTGACTTTC
12 TRBJ2-7 once . TRBV6-1 CASSDSAYEQYF TGTGCCAGCAGTGATAGCGCCTACGAGCAGTACTTC
13 TRBJ2-1 . . TRBV7-2 CASSFTGTNEQFF TGTGCCAGCAGCTTTACCGGGACAAATGAGCAGTTCTTC
16 TRBJ2-5 . TRBD2 TRBV14 CASSQGGGGSGETQYF TGTGCCAGCAGCCAAGGAGGTGGCGGGAGTGGTGAGACCCAGTACTTC
14 TRBJ2-3 few TRBD1 TRBV6-1 CASNDRGDTDTQYF TGTGCCAGCAACGACAGGGGGGACACAGATACGCAGTATTTT
14 TRBJ2-7 few TRBD1 TRBV6-2/TRBV6-3 CASSPWTGGYEQYF TGTGCCAGCAGTCCATGGACAGGGGGCTACGAGCAGTACTTC
13 TRBJ1-1 . TRBD1 TRBV6-2/TRBV6-3 CASSHRGIAEAFF TGTGCCAGCAGCCACAGGGGGATCGCTGAAGCTTTCTTT
16 TRBJ1-3 . . TRBV7-6 CASSLGSDVSGNTIYF TGTGCCAGCAGCTTAGGGAGCGATGTCTCTGGAAACACCATATATTTT
12 TRBJ1-2 few . TRBV6-5 CASSFRTGGYTF TGTGCCAGCAGTTTTCGGACTGGCGGCTACACCTTC
12 TRBJ2-7 few . TRBV19 CASSIVKSEQYF TGTGCCAGTAGTATAGTGAAGTCCGAGCAGTACTTC
13 TRBJ1-1 few . TRBV20-1 CSAAPPINTEAFF TGCAGTGCCGCACCCCCAATTAACACTGAAGCTTTCTTT
14 TRBJ2-5 few TRBD2 TRBV7-3 CASSTSGSLETQYF TGTGCCAGCAGCACTAGCGGGAGTTTAGAGACCCAGTACTTC
13 TRBJ2-7 . . TRBV20-1 CSARVPSTYEQYF TGCAGTGCTAGAGTCCCGTCGACTTACGAGCAGTACTTC
14 TRBJ1-1 few TRBD1 TRBV19 CASSLRTGDTEAFF TGTGCCAGTAGTCTCAGGACAGGGGACACTGAAGCTTTCTTT
12 TRBJ2-3 large TRBD2 TRBV20-1 CSARREGRGQYF TGCAGTGCTAGGCGGGAGGGCCGCGGGCAGTATTTT
20 TRBJ1-6 few . TRBV6-5 CASSYSFRQGRDSSHSPLHF TGTGCCAGCAGTTACTCGTTCCGGCAGGGCAGAGACTCGAGTCATTCACCCCTCCACTTT
16 TRBJ1-1 . . TRBV4-2 CASSPAGVNGYTEAFF TGTGCCAGCAGCCCGGCTGGAGTAAATGGGTACACTGAAGCTTTCTTT
14 TRBJ1-1 . TRBD1 TRBV5-4 CASSAGQGSDEAFF TGTGCCAGCAGCGCGGGACAGGGTTCGGATGAAGCTTTCTTT
12 TRBJ2-7 . . TRBV6-2/TRBV6-3 CASSYLPYEQYF TGTGCCAGCAGTTACCTTCCCTACGAGCAGTACTTC
16 TRBJ1-6 once TRBD1 TRBV12-3/TRBV12-4 CASSSPFDRGNSPLHF TGTGCCAGCAGTTCCCCCTTCGACAGGGGGAATTCACCCCTCCACTTT
13 TRBJ2-7 . . TRBV7-9 CASRHLFRDEQYF TGTGCCAGCAGACACCTTTTTAGGGACGAGCAGTACTTC
15 TRBJ1-3 . . TRBV7-8 CASSPPGAQRNTIYF TGTGCCAGCAGCCCCCCGGGGGCGCAAAGAAACACCATATATTTT
12 TRBJ1-1 . . TRBV30 CAWTQGSTEAFF TGTGCCTGGACTCAGGGGAGCACTGAAGCTTTCTTT
13 TRBJ1-4 . . TRBV20-1 CSARATTNEKLFF TGCAGTGCTAGGGCCACGACTAATGAAAAACTGTTTTTT
20 TRBJ2-1 . TRBD2 TRBV7-2 CASSIPGLAGEGSSYNEQFF TGTGCCAGCAGCATTCCGGGACTAGCGGGAGAGGGGAGCTCCTACAATGAGCAGTTCTTC
15 TRBJ2-5 . . TRBV14 CASSHSHSGVETQYF TGTGCCAGCAGCCACTCACACTCGGGGGTGGAGACCCAGTACTTC
16 TRBJ2-1 . . TRBV6-1 CASSRDGAKPYNEQFF TGTGCCAGCAGTAGGGACGGGGCTAAGCCCTACAATGAGCAGTTCTTC
16 TRBJ1-5 . . TRBV6-2/TRBV6-3 CASRRQVGNSNQPQHF TGTGCCAGCAGGAGGCAGGTGGGAAATAGCAATCAGCCCCAGCATTTT
14 TRBJ1-5 medium-sized TRBD1 TRBV20-1 CSAVQGASNQPQHF TGCAGTGCTGTCCAGGGGGCTAGCAATCAGCCCCAGCATTTT